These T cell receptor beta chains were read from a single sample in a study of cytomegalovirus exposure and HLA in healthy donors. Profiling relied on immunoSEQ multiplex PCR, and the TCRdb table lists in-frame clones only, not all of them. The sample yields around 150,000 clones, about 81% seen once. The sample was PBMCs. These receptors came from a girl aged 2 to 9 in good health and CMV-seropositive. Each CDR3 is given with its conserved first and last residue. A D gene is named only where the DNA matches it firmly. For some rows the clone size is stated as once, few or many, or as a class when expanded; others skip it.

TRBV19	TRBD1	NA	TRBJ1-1	TGTGCCAGTAGTAGGGGGGACAGTCGCTTCACTGAAGCTTTCTTT	CASSRGDSRFTEAFF
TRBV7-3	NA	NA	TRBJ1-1	TGTGCCAGCAGCCTTTATCTGAACACTGAAGCTTTCTTT	CASSLYLNTEAFF
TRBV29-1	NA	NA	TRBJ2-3	TGCAGCGTTGAAGACCGAGGGTTGGATACAGATACGCAGTATTTT	CSVEDRGLDTDTQYF
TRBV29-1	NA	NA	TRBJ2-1	TGCAGCGTCCAGGCCAGCCTTTCCTACAATGAGCAGTTCTTC	CSVQASLSYNEQFF
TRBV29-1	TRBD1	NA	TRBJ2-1	TGCAGCGTTGAAGATTTCGCGCCAGGGGGCCGGAATGAGCAGTTCTTC	CSVEDFAPGGRNEQFF
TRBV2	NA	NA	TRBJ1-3	TGTGCCAGCAGTCAGGGTTCTGGAAACACCATATATTTT	CASSQGSGNTIYF
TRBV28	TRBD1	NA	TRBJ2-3	TGTGCCAGCAGTACTCACCGACGGACAGGGCACACAGATACGCAGTATTTT	CASSTHRRTGHTDTQYF
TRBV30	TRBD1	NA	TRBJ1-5	TGTGCCTGGAGTTACACAGGGGGCGGGCAGCCCCAGCATTTT	CAWSYTGGGQPQHF
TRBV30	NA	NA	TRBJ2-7	TGTGCCTGGACAGGGGCCTACGAGCAGTACTTC	CAWTGAYEQYF
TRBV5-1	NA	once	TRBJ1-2	TGCGCCAGTAAGGGCAGGGGACGTTCTGACTATGGCTACACCTTC	CASKGRGRSDYGYTF
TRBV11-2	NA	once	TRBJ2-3	TGTGCCAGCAGCTCCGATGTCAGGGCGAGCACAGATACGCAGTATTTT	CASSSDVRASTDTQYF
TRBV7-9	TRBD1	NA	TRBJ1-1	TGTTCCAGCAGCTTAGGGACAGGGGGGTCGAACACTGAAGCTTTCTTT	CSSSLGTGGSNTEAFF
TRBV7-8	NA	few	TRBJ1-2	TGTGCCAGCAGCCCCCAAGGGAGAGGAGGCTACACCTTC	CASSPQGRGGYTF
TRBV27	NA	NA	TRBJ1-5	TGTGCCAGCAGGATGTTCGGGGAGGGCAATCAGCCCCAGCATTTT	CASRMFGEGNQPQHF
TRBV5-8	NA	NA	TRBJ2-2	TGTGCCAGCAGCTTCGCCGGGGAGCTGTTTTTT	CASSFAGELFF
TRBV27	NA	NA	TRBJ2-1	TGTGCCAGCAGTTTTTGGGACTCGTACAATGAGCAGTTCTTC	CASSFWDSYNEQFF
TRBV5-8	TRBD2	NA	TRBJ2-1	TGTGGGGGAGTTTCCGGGACTAGCGGCAATGAGCAGTTCTTC	CGGVSGTSGNEQFF
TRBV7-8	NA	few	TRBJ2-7	TGTGCCAGCAGCTTATTGGTTCGGTACGAGCAGTACTTC	CASSLLVRYEQYF
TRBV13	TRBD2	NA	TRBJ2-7	TGTGCCAGCAGCTTTTTTGGGACTAGCGTCGGCCGGGGCGAGCAGTACTTC	CASSFFGTSVGRGEQYF
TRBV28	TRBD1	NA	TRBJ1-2	TGTGCCAGCAGTTTGGACAGGGTAATATGGACCCTCGGGAATGGCTACACCTTC	CASSLDRVIWTLGNGYTF
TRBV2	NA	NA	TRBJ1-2	TGTGCCAGCAGGGGGGACTCTAGGGGCTATGGCTACACCTTC	CASRGDSRGYGYTF
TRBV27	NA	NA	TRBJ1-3	TGTGCCAGCAGTTTGAGGGCCGGGGGAAACACCATATATTTT	CASSLRAGGNTIYF
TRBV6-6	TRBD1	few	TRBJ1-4	TGTGCCAGCAGTCCTACGACAGGGGGGGAAAAACTGTTTTTT	CASSPTTGGEKLFF
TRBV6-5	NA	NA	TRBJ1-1	TGTGCCAGCAGCAGGGGCACTGAAGCTTTCTTT	CASSRGTEAFF
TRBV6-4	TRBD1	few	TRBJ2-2	TGTGCCAGCAGAGGGGACAGGGACACCGGGGAGCTGTTTTTT	CASRGDRDTGELFF
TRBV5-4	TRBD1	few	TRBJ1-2	TGTGCCAGCAGCATGCATTCGGGAGGGGGCCTTGGCTACACCTTC	CASSMHSGGGLGYTF
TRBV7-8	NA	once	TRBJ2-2	TGTGCCAGCAGCCGCGGTAGACGGACGAACACCGGGGAGCTGTTTTTT	CASSRGRRTNTGELFF
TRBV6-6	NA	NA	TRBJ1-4	TGTGCCAGCAGTTACGGAGCTAATGAAAAACTGTTTTTT	CASSYGANEKLFF
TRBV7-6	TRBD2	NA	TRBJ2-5	TGTGCCAGCAGCTTAATGTCGGCGGGAGCGGGAGAGACCCAGTACTTC	CASSLMSAGAGETQYF
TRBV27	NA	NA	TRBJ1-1	TGTGCCAGCAGCCCGGTTAAGCTCGGGACTTGGAACACTGAAGCTTTCTTT	CASSPVKLGTWNTEAFF
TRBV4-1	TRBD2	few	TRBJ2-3	TGCGCCAGCAGCCAAAGTTTCCTAGCGGGACGAGATACGCAGTATTTT	CASSQSFLAGRDTQYF
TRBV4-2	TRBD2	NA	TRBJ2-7	TGTGCCAGCAGCCAAGGGGGCGGGAGGGCCGCCTGGATCGAGCAGTACTTC	CASSQGGGRAAWIEQYF
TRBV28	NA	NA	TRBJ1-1	TGTGCCAGCAGTCCCCCCAACAGGGTGGTAAGGACTGAAGCTTTCTTT	CASSPPNRVVRTEAFF
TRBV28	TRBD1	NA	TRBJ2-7	TGTGCCAGCAGTTTAGGACAGGGGTCCTCCTACGAGCAGTACTTC	CASSLGQGSSYEQYF
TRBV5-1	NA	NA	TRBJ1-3	TGCGCCAGCAGCTTGGCCGCCATGTCGGGTAACACCATATATTTT	CASSLAAMSGNTIYF
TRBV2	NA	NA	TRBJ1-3	TGTGCCAGCAGGTCCGACTCCGTTACGGGGAACACCATATATTTT	CASRSDSVTGNTIYF
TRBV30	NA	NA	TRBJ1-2	TGTGCCTGGAGTCTCCAGGGGTATGGCTACACCTTC	CAWSLQGYGYTF
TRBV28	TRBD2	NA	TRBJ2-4	TGTGCCAGCAGCCGGGGAGGGGTAGCCAAAAACATTCAGTACTTC	CASSRGGVAKNIQYF
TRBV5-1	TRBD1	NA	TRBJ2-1	TGCGCCAGCAGCCCAAAGACCGGGACAGGGGGCAATGAGCAGTTCTTC	CASSPKTGTGGNEQFF
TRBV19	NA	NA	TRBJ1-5	TGTGCCAGTAGTATAGATCGGCGAGGGTGGAATCAGCCCCAGCATTTT	CASSIDRRGWNQPQHF
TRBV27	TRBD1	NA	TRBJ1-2	TGTGCCAGCGGAGTACAGGGGTATGGCTACACCTTC	CASGVQGYGYTF
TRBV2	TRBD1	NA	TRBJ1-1	TGTGCCAGCACCGGAAGGACAGGGGACACTGAAGCTTTCTTT	CASTGRTGDTEAFF
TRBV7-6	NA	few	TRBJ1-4	TGTGCCAGCGGCAGGGATGGTGAAAAACTGTTTTTT	CASGRDGEKLFF
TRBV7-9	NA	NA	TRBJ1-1	TGTTCCAGCAGGCTGGGACACCTTAACACTGAAGCTTTCTTT	CSSRLGHLNTEAFF
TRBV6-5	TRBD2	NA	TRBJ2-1	TGTGCCTCCCAAGGACTAGCGGCGAACAATGAGCAGTTCTTC	CASQGLAANNEQFF
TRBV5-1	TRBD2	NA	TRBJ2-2	TGCGCCAGCAGCTCGACCGGAGCGGGGGCGAACACCGGGGAGCTGTTTTTT	CASSSTGAGANTGELFF
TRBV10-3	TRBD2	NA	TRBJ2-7	TGTGCCATCAGTGAAATACTAGCGGCACACTACGAGCAGTACTTC	CAISEILAAHYEQYF
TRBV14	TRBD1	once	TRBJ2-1	TGTGCCAGCAGCCAGACATTGACAGGGTGGGCTAACAATGAGCAGTTCTTC	CASSQTLTGWANNEQFF
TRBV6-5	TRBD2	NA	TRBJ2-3	TGTGCCAGCAGTTACTCGGGCGGGAGGGCGGCAGATACGCAGTATTTT	CASSYSGGRAADTQYF
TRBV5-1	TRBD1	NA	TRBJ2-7	TGCGCCAGCTCGGGACAGGGTCGCTACGAGCAGTACTTC	CASSGQGRYEQYF
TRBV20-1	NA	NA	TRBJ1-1	TGCAGTGCTCTGGAGGTCACTGAAGCTTTCTTT	CSALEVTEAFF
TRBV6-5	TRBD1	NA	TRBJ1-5	TGTGCCAGCAGTTTCGGGGGACAGGGGAGCAATCAGCCCCAGCATTTT	CASSFGGQGSNQPQHF
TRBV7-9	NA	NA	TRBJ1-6	TGTGCCAGCAGCTCCTCAGGGGCCAATTCACCCCTCCACTTT	CASSSSGANSPLHF
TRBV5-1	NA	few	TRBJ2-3	TGCGCCAGCCGGACGGGGATGAGCACAGATACGCAGTATTTT	CASRTGMSTDTQYF
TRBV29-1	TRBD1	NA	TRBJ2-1	TGCAGCCTATTAGTAGGGGGCGCAGAGCAGTTCTTC	CSLLVGGAEQFF
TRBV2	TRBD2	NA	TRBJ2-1	TGTGCCAAGACTCTAGCGGGAGATGGGTCCTACAATGAGCAGTTCTTC	CAKTLAGDGSYNEQFF
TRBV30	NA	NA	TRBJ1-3	TGTGCCTGGAGCTCCCTAAACACCATATATTTT	CAWSSLNTIYF
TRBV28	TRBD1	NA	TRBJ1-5	TGTGCCAGCAGTTTGGGACAGGGGGCTCCTGAGCGGAATCAGCCCCAGCATTTT	CASSLGQGAPERNQPQHF
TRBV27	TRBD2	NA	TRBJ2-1	TGTGCCAGCAGTTGGTTGGGACTAGCGGGAAGGAATGAGCAGTTCTTC	CASSWLGLAGRNEQFF
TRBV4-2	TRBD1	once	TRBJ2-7	TGTGCCAGCAGCCAAGGGACAGGGGATTCCTACGAGCAGTACTTC	CASSQGTGDSYEQYF